One and the same sample provided the 12 T cell receptor beta chains below, sequenced in a study of cytomegalovirus exposure and HLA in healthy donors. It was with 60 Vbeta and 13 Jbeta primers that the PCR ran. Clones were sequenced by immunoSEQ multiplex PCR, and TCRdb holds only the in-frame ones, with some missing. The table has 160,000 or so clones, approximately 88% seen once. Sequenced: PBMCs. Source of these receptors: a woman aged 18-29 years in good health and CMV-seronegative.

This clone was detected only once. The V gene is TRBV6-5, the J gene TRBJ1-3; D call uncertain. V lost 5 bases to trimming and J lost 4 bases, with 12 bases between them. This CDR3 comprises 14 residues. Looked up from germline, CDR1 is MNHEY and CDR2 is SVGAGI. The CDR3 sequence is CASSPDFRGNTIYF. The CDR3 nucleotides read TGTGCCAGCAGTCCGGACTTTCGGGGAAACACCATATATTTT.

This clone was detected once. The rearrangement uses TRBV19 and TRBJ2-2; maybe TRBD1 (5 bases). This CDR3 comprises 16 residues. CDR1 and CDR2 (germline): LNHDA, SQIVND (reference sequence). Trimming cost V 3 bases and J 3 bases, with 14 bases left between them. The CDR3 DNA reads as TGTGCCAGTAGTATTTTCGGTAGGGGTTACACCGGGGAGCTGTTTTTT. Translated, it gives CASSIFGRGYTGELFF.

The chain is built from TRBV5-1 and TRBJ2-1, with 13 bases lining up with TRBD2. The germline gives CDR1 SGHRS, CDR2 YFSETQ. The length of the CDR3 is 16 residues. Trimming took 4 bases from V and 10 from J; bases not matched to a gene: 11. CDR3 nucleotide sequence: TGCGCCAGCAGCCGGGAGCCCGGACTAGCGGGGGAAGAGCAGTTCTTC. Translation: CASSREPGLAGEEQFF.

V is TRBV13 and J is TRBJ2-1, with D possibly matching TRBD1 (6 bases). CDR1 PRHDT and CDR2 FYEKMQ come from the germline V gene (reference sequence). The CDR3 runs 16 residues. Deletions cut 2 bases from V and 1 base from J, with 12 bases between. CDR3 region: CASSLQGSESYNEQFF. The CDR3 nucleotides read TGTGCCAGCAGCTTACAGGGGTCAGAGTCCTACAATGAGCAGTTCTTC. The full variable domain, in which reference TRBV13 and TRBJ2-1 provide the parts outside the CDR3, is AAGVIQSPRHLIKEKRETATLKCYPIPRHDTVYWYQQGPGQDPQFLISFYEKMQSDKGSIPDRFSAQQFSDYHSELNMSSLELGDSALYFCASSLQGSESYNEQFFGPGTRLTVL.

Of note for this clone: A read error may produce the germline difference seen at one junction end. The rearrangement uses TRBV18 and TRBJ1-1; weak D call: TRBD1 (5 bases). The CDR3 contains 16 residues. The germline V gene encodes CDR1 KGHSH and CDR2 LQKENI. The DNA of the CDR3 is TGTGCCAGCTCACCAGGGGGGTATAGTATGAACGCTGAAGCTTTCTTT. It yields the protein CASSPGGYSMNAEAFF.

The CDR3 DNA sequence: TGTGCCAGCAGTCCGGGACTAGCGGGGGGCCAAAGCGAGCAGTACTTC. Translated, it gives CASSPGLAGGQSEQYF. The chain uses TRBV6-6 and TRBJ2-7; 15 bases fit TRBD2. This CDR3 has 16 amino acids. CDR1 and CDR2 (germline): MNHNY, SVGAGI (reference sequence). The V gene end was trimmed by 5 bases and the J gene end by 6 bases; junction bases not matched to a gene: 8.

This chain uses TRBV9 with TRBJ1-2; D uncertain. V lost 0 bases, J lost 3 bases, and 9 bases lay in between. The CDR3 is 14 amino acids. The V gene's germline CDR1 is SGDLS and CDR2 YYNGEE. CDR3 amino acids: CASSVVNGDYGYTF. The CDR3 DNA sequence: TGTGCCAGCAGCGTAGTTAATGGAGACTATGGCTACACCTTC.

This clone showed up just once. This chain uses TRBV4-1 with TRBJ1-5, with a possible D match to TRBD1 (6 bases). V was pared by 1 base and J by 6 bases, with 7 bases between. Germline CDR1 is MGHRA and CDR2 is YSYEKL. This CDR3 is built from 13 residues. CDR3 region: CASSQGGRQPQHF. The CDR3 DNA sequence: TGCGCCAGCAGCCAAGGGGGGCGTCAGCCCCAGCATTTT.

This clone appeared a single time. The chain links TRBV5-1 to TRBJ1-1, with a possible D match to TRBD1 (5 bases). CDR1 and CDR2 (germline): SGHRS, YFSETQ. This CDR3 contains 14 residues. The V gene lost 4 bases and the J gene lost 1 base, with 11 bases spanning the gap. The CDR3, as DNA: TGCGCCAGCAGCCCTCGGACACCGAACACTGAAGCTTTCTTT. Translation gives CASSPRTPNTEAFF.

The gene calls are TRBV29-1 and TRBJ2-7; the match to TRBD2 covers 7 bases. V lost 8 bases, J lost 7 bases, and 17 bases stayed unmatched. This CDR3 has 14 amino acids. Germline assignment: CDR1 SQVTM and CDR2 ANQGSEA. In DNA form, the CDR3 reads TGCAGCCCGGACGGGGGGAATTTCTCGGGGGAGCAGTACTTC. Amino acids: CSPDGGNFSGEQYF.

This clone was detected a few times. The V call is TRBV9, the J call TRBJ1-1; maybe TRBD1 (5 bases). The germline CDR1 and CDR2 sequences are SGDLS and YYNGEE. V was cut by 0 bases and J by 4 bases, with 10 bases left in between. The CDR3 has 14 residues. This CDR3 reads CASSVDVRATEAFF. DNA of the CDR3: TGTGCCAGCAGCGTAGATGTCAGGGCCACTGAAGCTTTCTTT.

This clone was seen just once. The chain has TRBV28 and TRBJ2-3; D unclear. From germline, CDR1 is MDHEN and CDR2 SYDVKM. This CDR3 spans 12 amino acids. Trimming pared 4 bases from V and 11 bases from J, leaving 13 bases between. The CDR3 loop reads CASSSGERLQYF. DNA of the CDR3: TGTGCCAGCAGTTCCGGAGAACGGTTGCAGTATTTT. Full variable domain (outside the CDR3, taken from reference TRBV28 and TRBJ2-3): DVKVTQSSRYLVKRTGEKVFLECVQDMDHENMFWYRQDPGLGLRLIYFSYDVKMKEKGDIPEGYSVSREKKERFSLILESASTNQTSMYLCASSSGERLQYFGPGTRLTVL.